This TCR beta chain is from a study of blood T cell repertoires in COVID-19. Study background: The cDNA or gDNA used as material had been derived from T cells, B-cell-depleted T cells, or PBMCs.

Under the authors' procedure: Amplified reference gene primers provided the basis for estimating nucleated cell counts. Data came from immunoSEQ multiplex PCR; TCRdb stores just in-frame clones and leaves some out. From that table come the V and J calls and clone size; the DNA was used to work out D and trimming. The sample consists of tens of thousands of clones, less than 90% of them appearing once. Trimming removed 6 bases at V and 0 bases at J, with 13 bases between. The CDR3 totals 15 residues. Germline V gene lookup returns CDR1 SGHTA and CDR2 FQGTGA. This sequence was found in a man aged 80 or over in a cohort sampled during active COVID-19. The V call is TRBV7-3, the J call TRBJ2-3, with D perhaps TRBD2 (7 bases). The sequenced material came from peripheral blood. In DNA form, the CDR3 reads TGTGCCAGCAGTCCCGGGGGGCCCAGCACAGATACGCAGTATTTT. It is translated as CASSPGGPSTDTQYF.